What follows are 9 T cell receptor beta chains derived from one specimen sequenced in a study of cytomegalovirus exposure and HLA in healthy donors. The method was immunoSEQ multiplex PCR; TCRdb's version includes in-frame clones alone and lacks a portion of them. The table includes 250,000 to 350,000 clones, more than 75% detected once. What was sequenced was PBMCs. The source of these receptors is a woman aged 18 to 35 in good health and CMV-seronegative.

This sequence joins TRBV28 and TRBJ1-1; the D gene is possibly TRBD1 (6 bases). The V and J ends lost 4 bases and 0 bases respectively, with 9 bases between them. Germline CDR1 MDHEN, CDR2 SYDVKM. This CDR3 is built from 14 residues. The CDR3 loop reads CASSSGQLNTEAFF. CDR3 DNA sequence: TGTGCCAGCAGTTCCGGACAGTTGAACACTGAAGCTTTCTTT.

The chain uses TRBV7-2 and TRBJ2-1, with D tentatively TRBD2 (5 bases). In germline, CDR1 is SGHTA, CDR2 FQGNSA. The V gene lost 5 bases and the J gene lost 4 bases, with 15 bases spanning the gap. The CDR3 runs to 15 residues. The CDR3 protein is CASSGRTGLYNEQFF. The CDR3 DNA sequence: TGTGCCAGCAGCGGTCGTACCGGACTGTACAATGAGCAGTTCTTC.

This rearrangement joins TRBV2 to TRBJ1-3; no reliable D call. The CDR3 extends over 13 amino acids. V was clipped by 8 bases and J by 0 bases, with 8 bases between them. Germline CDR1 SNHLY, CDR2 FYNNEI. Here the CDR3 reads CASSGNSGNTIYF. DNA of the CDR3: TGTGCCAGCTCCGGGAACTCTGGAAACACCATATATTTT.

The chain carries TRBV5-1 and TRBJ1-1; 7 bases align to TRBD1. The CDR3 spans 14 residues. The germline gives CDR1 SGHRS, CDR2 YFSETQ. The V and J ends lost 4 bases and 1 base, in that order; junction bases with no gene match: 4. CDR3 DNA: TGCGCCAGCAGCACCGACAGGGCGAACACTGAAGCTTTCTTT. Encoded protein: CASSTDRANTEAFF.

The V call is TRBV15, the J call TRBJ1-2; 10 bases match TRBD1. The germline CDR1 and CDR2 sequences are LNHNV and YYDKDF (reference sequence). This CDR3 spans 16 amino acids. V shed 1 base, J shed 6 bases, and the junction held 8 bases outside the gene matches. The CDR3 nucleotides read TGTGCCACCAGCAGAGTACCGGGACAGGGGATTGATGGCTACACCTTC. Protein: CATSRVPGQGIDGYTF.

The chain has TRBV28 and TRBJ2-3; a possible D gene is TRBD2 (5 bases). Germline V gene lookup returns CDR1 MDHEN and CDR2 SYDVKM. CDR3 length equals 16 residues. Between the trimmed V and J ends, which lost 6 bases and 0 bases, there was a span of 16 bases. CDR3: CASSLHEGLSTDTQYF. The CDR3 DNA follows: TGTGCCAGCAGCCTCCATGAGGGCCTGAGCACAGATACGCAGTATTTT.

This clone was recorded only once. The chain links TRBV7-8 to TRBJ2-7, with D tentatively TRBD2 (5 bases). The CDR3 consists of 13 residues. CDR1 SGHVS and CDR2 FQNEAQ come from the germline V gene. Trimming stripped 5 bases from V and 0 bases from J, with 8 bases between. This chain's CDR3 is CASSEGYSYEQYF. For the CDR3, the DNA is TGTGCCAGCAGCGAGGGTTACTCCTACGAGCAGTACTTC. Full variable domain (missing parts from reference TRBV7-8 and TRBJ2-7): GAGVSQSPRYKVAKRGQDVALRCDPISGHVSLFWYQQALGQGPEFLTYFQNEAQLDKSGLPSDRFFAERPEGSVSTLKIQRTQQEDSAVYLCASSEGYSYEQYFGPGTRLTVT.

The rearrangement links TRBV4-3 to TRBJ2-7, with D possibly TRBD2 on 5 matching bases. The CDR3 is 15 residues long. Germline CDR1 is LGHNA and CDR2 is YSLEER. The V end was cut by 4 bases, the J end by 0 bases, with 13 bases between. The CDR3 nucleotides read TGCGCCAGCAGCCTAGCCGGGGAAGCCTCCTACGAGCAGTACTTC. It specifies CASSLAGEASYEQYF.

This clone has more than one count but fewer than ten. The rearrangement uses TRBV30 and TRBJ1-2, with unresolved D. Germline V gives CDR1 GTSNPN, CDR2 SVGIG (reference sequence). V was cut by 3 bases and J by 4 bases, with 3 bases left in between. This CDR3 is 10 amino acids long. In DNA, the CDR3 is TGTGCCTGGAGCTCCTATGGCTACACCTTC. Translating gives CAWSSYGYTF.